The 20 T cell receptor beta chains below were found in one sample sequenced in a study of CD8 T cells in ankylosing spondylitis. TCRdb itself ran the 5' RACE reads through MiXCR, one entry per CDR3 protein. Among roughly 230,000 distinct CDR3 sequences, roughly 10% were seen once, and the ten largest hold less than 3%. Sequences were obtained from blood, either unsorted or a sorted T cell fraction (not recorded which). These receptors all come from a male donor with ankylosing spondylitis or in good health (not recorded which).

This clonotype was found many times. The genes are TRBV7-6 and TRBJ2-1; 7 bases map to TRBD2. V gave up 1 base and J gave up 6 bases; unmatched junction bases: 6. The CDR3 loop spans 15 amino acids. Germline V gives CDR1 SGHVS, CDR2 FNYEAQ. The CDR3 bases are TGTGCCAGCAGCTTAGGTGTGGCTAGCGGCAATGAGCAGTTCTTC. Amino acids: CASSLGVASGNEQFF.

This clonotype was seen repeatedly, ten times or more. This chain joins TRBV20-1 and TRBJ2-2; D may be TRBD2 (5 bases). Per the germline V gene, CDR1 is DFQATT and CDR2 is SNEGSKA (reference sequence). Trimming removed 6 bases from V and 6 bases from J, with 17 bases in between. The CDR3 runs to 14 residues. CDR3 nucleotide sequence: TGCAGTGCCGCACTAGGAGGAGCTCCCGGGGAGCTGTTTTTT. Residues: CSAALGGAPGELFF.

A word on this clonotype: A much larger clone differs from this one at a single base, so this may be a read error. Lacking the conserved final phenylalanine or tryptophan, this CDR3 likely reflects a read error. The chain carries TRBV30 and TRBJ2-1, with 10 bases fitting TRBD1. The CDR3 is made up of 13 amino acids. After removal of 2 bases from V and 7 bases from J, the junction contained 2 bases not matched to a gene. The germline gives CDR1 GTSNPN, CDR2 SVGIG (reference sequence). The CDR3, as DNA: TGTGCCTGGAGTCCGGACAGGGGGAATGAGCAGTTCTTA. Encoded protein: CAWSPDRGNEQFL.

This clonotype was counted ten times or more. V gene TRBV10-3 combines with J gene TRBJ1-1; D gene uncertain. The CDR3 has 12 residues. Trimming pared 2 bases from V and 5 bases from J, leaving 6 bases between. CDR1 is ENHRY, CDR2 SYGVKD, per germline. CDR3: CAISETRTEAFF. The CDR3, as DNA: TGTGCCATCAGTGAGACAAGAACTGAAGCTTTCTTT.

Ten or more counts support this clonotype. The chain employs TRBV13 and TRBJ1-4; tentatively, D is TRBD1 (5 bases). V was shortened by 3 bases and J by 8 bases, with 13 bases between the two germline ends. The CDR3 totals 14 residues. Germline V gene data show CDR1 as PRHDT and CDR2 as FYEKMQ (reference sequence). In DNA form, the CDR3 reads TGTGCCAGCAGCTTTCGGGGGATGAACGAAAAACTGTTTTTT. Amino acids: CASSFRGMNEKLFF.

The sample holds many counts of this clonotype. This chain connects TRBV10-2 to TRBJ2-7; TRBD2 matches at 7 bases. Trimming cost V 8 bases and J 0 bases; bases outside gene matches: 10. The CDR3 sequence is 15 residues long. Germline lookup yields CDR1 WSHSY and CDR2 SAAADI. The CDR3 DNA follows: TGCGCCAGCGGGGGGGGGATGACGTCCTCCTACGAGCAGTACTTC. It encodes CASGGGMTSSYEQYF.

This clonotype was counted many times. The rearrangement links TRBV5-1 to TRBJ1-1; D unresolved. This CDR3 region has 15 residues. Germline CDR1 reads SGHRS; CDR2 reads YFSETQ. The V gene lost 1 base and the J gene lost 0 bases, with 10 bases spanning the gap. The DNA of the CDR3 is TGCGCCAGCAGCTTGTCGGGCCCTCTGAACACTGAAGCTTTCTTT. Translating it yields CASSLSGPLNTEAFF.

This clonotype was detected many times. This chain links TRBV20-1 with TRBJ2-4; maybe TRBD1 (6 bases). V lost 3 bases, J lost 7 bases, and 16 bases lay in between. The CDR3 consists of 14 residues. Germline V gene lookup returns CDR1 DFQATT and CDR2 SNEGSKA (reference sequence). In DNA, the CDR3 is TGCAGTGCTAGCCCCACAGGGCGAAAGAACATTCAGTACTTC. It is translated as CSASPTGRKNIQYF.

This chain uses TRBV7-9 with TRBJ1-1, with D hard to call. Between the trimmed V and J ends, which lost 6 bases and 3 bases, there was a span of 11 bases. Germline CDR1 reads SEHNR; CDR2 reads FQNEAQ (reference sequence). The CDR3 runs 13 residues. The DNA of the CDR3 is TGTGCCAGCAGGAGGGTTGGTGACACTGAAGCTTTCTTT. Translation: CASRRVGDTEAFF. The whole variable domain, filled in from reference TRBV7-9 and TRBJ1-1, reads DTGVSQNPRHKITKRGQNVTFRCDPISEHNRLYWYRQTLGQGPEFLTYFQNEAQLEKSRLLSDRFSAERPKGSFSTLEIQRTEQGDSAMYLCASRRVGDTEAFFGQGTRLTVV.

This clonotype was counted ten times or more. This rearrangement joins TRBV3-1 to TRBJ2-5; TRBD2 might be the D (5 bases). The V gene's germline CDR1 is LGHDT and CDR2 YNNKEL (reference sequence). Trimming left V 1 base short and J 5 bases short, with 8 bases between. The CDR3 is 13 residues long. CDR3: CASSQGTGETQYF. CDR3 nucleotide sequence: TGTGCCAGCAGCCAAGGCACGGGGGAGACCCAGTACTTC.

This clonotype was found many times. The rearrangement uses TRBV5-1 and TRBJ2-3, with 7 positions matching TRBD2. Germline assignment: CDR1 SGHRS and CDR2 YFSETQ. The CDR3 length is 16 residues. Losses at the gene ends were 3 bases for V and 2 bases for J; bases not matched to a gene: 9. CDR3 sequence: CASSSPRDYSTDTQYF. As DNA, the CDR3 is TGCGCCAGCAGCTCTCCCCGGGACTACTCCACAGATACGCAGTATTTT.

There are a few counts of this clonotype. The genes are TRBV12-3 or TRBV12-4 and TRBJ1-1; tentatively, D is TRBD1 (5 bases). The CDR3 has 16 residues. Between the trimmed V and J ends, which lost 4 bases and 4 bases, there was a span of 19 bases. The CDR3 coding sequence is TGTGCCAGCAGTTCCACCTACAGGAGTGGACCCACTGAAGCTTTCTTT. Residues: CASSSTYRSGPTEAFF.

The rearrangement links TRBV5-1 to TRBJ2-5; D not resolved. The germline V gene encodes CDR1 SGHRS and CDR2 YFSETQ. CDR3 length: 14 amino acids. Trimming cost V 6 bases and J 5 bases, with 17 bases left between them. For the CDR3, the DNA is TGCGCCAGCACCCCCCTCGCGACCCGGGAGACCCAGTACTTC. Its protein is CASTPLATRETQYF.

In this sample, this clonotype turned up a few times. The genes are TRBV12-3 or TRBV12-4 and TRBJ1-2; possibly TRBD1 for D (5 bases). The CDR3 extends over 13 amino acids. The V gene lost 3 bases and the J gene lost 8 bases, with 13 bases spanning the gap. The CDR3 is CASSFFRGGGYTF. As DNA, the CDR3 is TGTGCCAGCAGTTTCTTCCGGGGGGGAGGCTACACCTTC.

This chain uses TRBV12-3 or TRBV12-4 with TRBJ2-3; D gene ambiguous. The germline V and J ends were trimmed by 5 bases and 10 bases, with 13 bases remaining between them. This CDR3 has 12 amino acids. The CDR3 reads CASSPSAAAQYF. DNA for the CDR3: TGTGCCAGCAGTCCCTCGGCGGCGGCGCAGTATTTT.

This clonotype was found many times. The chain couples TRBV25-1 to TRBJ2-1; perhaps TRBD2 as D (6 bases). The CDR3 runs 10 residues. Germline V lookup: CDR1 MGHDK, CDR2 SYGVNS. CDR3 protein: CTPPGGEQFF. The CDR3, as DNA: TGTACCCCGCCCGGGGGTGAGCAGTTCTTC. The variable domain in full, with the rest retrieved from reference TRBV25-1 and TRBJ2-1, is EADIYQTPRYLVIGTGKKITLECSQTMGHDKMYWYQQDPGMELHLIHYSYGVNSTEKGDLSSESTVSRIRTEHFPLTLESARPSHTSQYLCTPPGGEQFFGPGTRLTVL.

This clonotype was found many times. The rearrangement links TRBV12-3 or TRBV12-4 to TRBJ2-5, with D uncertain. Deletions cut 0 bases from V and 5 bases from J, with 10 bases between. CDR3 size: 14 residues. The CDR3 DNA sequence: TGTGCCAGCAGTTTAGCGCTAAGTTTGGAGACCCAGTACTTC. Its translation: CASSLALSLETQYF.

This clonotype was observed many times. The chain employs TRBV5-1 and TRBJ1-4; D is undetermined. V was trimmed by 3 bases and J by 5 bases, leaving 17 bases between them. The CDR3 loop spans 16 amino acids. The germline gives CDR1 SGHRS, CDR2 YFSETQ. Here the CDR3 DNA reads TGCGCCAGCAGCTCCGACCTGGACGGTGGGAATGAAAAACTGTTTTTT. Its translation: CASSSDLDGGNEKLFF.

In its sample, this clonotype was seen many times. V and J are TRBV28 and TRBJ1-5; possibly TRBD1 for D (5 bases). Trimming pared 6 bases from V and 2 bases from J, leaving 14 bases between. The germline V gene encodes CDR1 MDHEN and CDR2 SYDVKM. The CDR3 spans 15 residues. Here the CDR3 DNA reads TGTGCCAGCAGCCCCAGTTTGGGGGGCAATCAGCCCCAGCATTTT. Translated, it gives CASSPSLGGNQPQHF.

The table lists this clonotype with many counts. The chain is built from TRBV5-1 and TRBJ2-7; perhaps TRBD2 as D (5 bases). Trimming shortened V by 2 bases and J by 1 base, and 16 bases separated the two germline ends. This CDR3 is 16 amino acids long. CDR1 and CDR2 (germline): SGHRS, YFSETQ. CDR3 DNA sequence: TGCGCCAGCAGCTTAGATGGGAGAAGTATTTCCTACGAGCAGTACTTC. Its protein product is CASSLDGRSISYEQYF.